These 8 T cell receptor beta chains originate from one sample sequenced in a study of T cell responses to AZD1222 COVID-19 vaccine. Using immunoSEQ multiplex PCR, the repertoire was profiled, and TCRdb retains in-frame clones only, with some absent. The sample consists of more than 60,000 clones, around 90% of them appearing once. The material was peripheral blood, obtained on day 0 of AZD1222 vaccination. These TCRs come from an adult in good health.

The chain links TRBV6-5 to TRBJ1-5; possibly TRBD1 for D (5 bases). The germline gives CDR1 MNHEY, CDR2 SVGAGI. Trimming shortened V by 0 bases and J by 4 bases, and 13 bases separated the two germline ends. The CDR3 covers 16 residues. CDR3 nucleotide sequence: TGTGCCAGCAGTTACTCGCCGGGGGTAGGTAATCAGCCCCAGCATTTT. Its translation: CASSYSPGVGNQPQHF.

The rearrangement joins TRBV10-3 to TRBJ2-1; D unclear. Germline CDR1 ENHRY, CDR2 SYGVKD. V shed 10 bases and J shed 0 bases, with 13 bases lying between them. CDR3 size: 14 residues. The CDR3, as DNA: TGTGCCACGCTAGGAGTAAGCTCCTACAATGAGCAGTTCTTC. Its translation: CATLGVSSYNEQFF.

The chain is built from TRBV6-2 or TRBV6-3 and TRBJ2-7; 12 bases match TRBD2. The V gene's germline CDR1 is MNHEY and CDR2 SVGEGT. This CDR3 comprises 19 residues. V was clipped by 6 bases and J by 3 bases; unmatched bases: 18. CDR3 nucleotide sequence: TGTGCCAGCAGGCCTAAACTCACCCTGACTAGCGGGGGAAACTACGAGCAGTACTTC. The encoded protein is CASRPKLTLTSGGNYEQYF.

This sequence joins TRBV5-1 and TRBJ2-7; D is unclear. The CDR3 consists of 14 residues. V gave up 0 bases and J gave up 7 bases, with 14 bases separating them. Germline-derived CDR1 and CDR2 are SGHRS and YFSETQ. CDR3 loop: CASSLAFGRLEQYF. In nucleotides, the CDR3 is TGCGCCAGCAGCTTGGCCTTTGGACGGCTGGAGCAGTACTTC. Full variable domain (outside the CDR3, taken from reference TRBV5-1 and TRBJ2-7): KAGVTQTPRYLIKTRGQQVTLSCSPISGHRSVSWYQQTPGQGLQFLFEYFSETQRNKGNFPGRFSGRQFSNSRSEMNVSTLELGDSALYLCASSLAFGRLEQYFGPGTRLTVT.

The chain uses TRBV2 and TRBJ1-2; D call uncertain. The CDR3 has 15 residues. V was shortened by 2 bases and J by 1 base, with 11 bases between the two germline ends. CDR1 and CDR2 (germline): SNHLY, FYNNEI. As DNA, the CDR3 is TGTGCCAGCAGTGAACCCCCGGCAGATAACTATGGCTACACCTTC. This encodes CASSEPPADNYGYTF.

V and J are TRBV7-9 and TRBJ1-3; 7 bases line up with TRBD1. Germline lookup yields CDR1 SEHNR and CDR2 FQNEAQ (reference sequence). This CDR3 has 14 amino acids. The junction had 3 bases not matched to a gene; V was cut back by 5 bases and J by 2 bases. CDR3 residues: CASSAGTAGNTIYF. The DNA for the CDR3 is TGTGCCAGCAGCGCCGGGACAGCTGGAAACACCATATATTTT.

V and J are TRBV11-2 and TRBJ2-1; 11 nucleotides line up with TRBD2. The junction had 7 bases not matched to a gene; V was cut back by 8 bases and J by 10 bases. CDR1 and CDR2 from the germline V gene are SGHAT and FQNNGV. There are 13 residues in the CDR3. As DNA, the CDR3 is TGTGCCAGCGGAGGGGGACTAGCGGACGAGCAGTTCTTC. It is translated as CASGGGLADEQFF. Full variable domain (outside the CDR3, taken from reference TRBV11-2 and TRBJ2-1): EAGVAQSPRYKIIEKRQSVAFWCNPISGHATLYWYQQILGQGPKLLIQFQNNGVVDDSQLPKDRFSAERLKGVDSTLKIQPAKLEDSAVYLCASGGGLADEQFFGPGTRLTVL.

This chain uses TRBV19 with TRBJ2-2; D may be TRBD1 (5 bases). V was pared by 4 bases and J by 7 bases, with 7 bases between. This CDR3 has 12 amino acids. The germline V gene encodes CDR1 LNHDA and CDR2 SQIVND (reference sequence). CDR3: CASSKGFGELFF. CDR3 coding DNA: TGTGCCAGTAGTAAGGGGTTCGGGGAGCTGTTTTTT.